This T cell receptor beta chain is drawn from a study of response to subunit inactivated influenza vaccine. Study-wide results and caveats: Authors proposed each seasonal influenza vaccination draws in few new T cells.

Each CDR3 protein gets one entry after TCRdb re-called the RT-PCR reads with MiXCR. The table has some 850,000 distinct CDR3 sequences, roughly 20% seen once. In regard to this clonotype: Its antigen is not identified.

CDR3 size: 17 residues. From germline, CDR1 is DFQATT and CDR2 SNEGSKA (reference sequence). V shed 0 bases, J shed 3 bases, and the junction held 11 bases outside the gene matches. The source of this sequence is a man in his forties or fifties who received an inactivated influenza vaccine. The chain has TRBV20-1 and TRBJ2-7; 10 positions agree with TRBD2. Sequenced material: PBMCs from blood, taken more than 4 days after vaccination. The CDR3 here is CSAREWQVAGGIYEQYF. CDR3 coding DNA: TGCAGTGCTAGAGAGTGGCAGGTAGCGGGAGGAATCTACGAGCAGTACTTC.